This is a list of T cell receptor beta chains from one sample in a study of T cell responses to AZD1222 COVID-19 vaccine. The repertoire was sequenced with immunoSEQ multiplex PCR; TCRdb's copy has only in-frame clones and lacks some. The data contain around 95,000 clones, roughly 88% of them singletons. This sample comprised peripheral blood, obtained on day 0 of AZD1222 vaccination. The receptors stem from an adult in good health. CDR3s include the opening cysteine and the closing phenylalanine or tryptophan. D genes are given only for firm matches. Not every row has a clone size; where given, it reads once, few, many or a size class.

d_call clone_size j_call v_call cdr3_aa cdr3_nt
- - TRBJ2-4 TRBV6-5 CASSYIVEGKNIQYF TGTGCCAGCAGTTACATCGTTGAGGGCAAAAACATTCAGTACTTC
- - TRBJ1-1 TRBV29-1 CTSYRIMNTEAFF TGCACCTCCTACAGGATTATGAACACTGAAGCTTTCTTT
TRBD2 - TRBJ2-1 TRBV6-1 CASSELAGGYNEQFF TGTGCCAGCAGTGAACTAGCGGGAGGCTACAATGAGCAGTTCTTC
TRBD2 - TRBJ2-7 TRBV30 CAWRDRLADPYEQYF TGTGCCTGGAGAGATCGACTAGCGGACCCCTACGAGCAGTACTTC
- - TRBJ1-2 TRBV5-1 CASSPLAGGYRGYTF TGCGCCAGCAGCCCGCTAGCCGGGGGGTACCGGGGCTACACCTTC
- - TRBJ2-1 TRBV9 CASSVVGQGLNEQFF TGTGCCAGCAGCGTAGTTGGGCAGGGTTTGAATGAGCAGTTCTTC
TRBD2 - TRBJ2-2 TRBV5-1 CASTSSLAGHTGELFF TGCGCCAGCACTTCATCGCTAGCGGGCCACACCGGGGAGCTGTTTTTT
- - TRBJ2-4 TRBV13 CASTYAGAVKNIQYF TGTGCCAGCACCTACGCCGGGGCAGTGAAAAACATTCAGTACTTC
- - TRBJ2-3 TRBV9 CASSVLDATDTQYF TGTGCCAGCAGCGTATTAGACGCCACAGATACGCAGTATTTT
- - TRBJ2-7 TRBV4-1 CASSQDRDTFYEQYF TGCGCCAGCAGCCAAGACCGGGACACCTTTTACGAGCAGTACTTC
TRBD2 many TRBJ2-5 TRBV5-4 CASSLVPSGRGETQYF TGTGCCAGCAGCTTGGTTCCTAGCGGGAGGGGGGAGACCCAGTACTTC
TRBD1 - TRBJ1-5 TRBV28 CASGQGFQPQHF TGTGCCAGCGGACAGGGGTTCCAGCCCCAGCATTTT
TRBD1 once TRBJ1-1 TRBV14 CASRRTGGGAEAFF TGTGCCAGCAGGCGAACAGGGGGCGGCGCTGAAGCTTTCTTT
- - TRBJ1-6 TRBV2 CASSEALRGSPLHF TGTGCCAGCAGTGAAGCGCTAAGGGGTTCACCCCTCCACTTT
- - TRBJ1-5 TRBV12-3/TRBV12-4 CASSFETQPQHF TGTGCCAGCAGTTTTGAAACGCAGCCCCAGCATTTT
- - TRBJ1-2 TRBV2 CASSLDRQYGYTF TGTGCCAGCAGCCTTGACAGGCAGTATGGCTACACCTTC
- - TRBJ2-3 TRBV4-2 CASSQDLRGSTDTQYF TGTGCCAGCAGCCAAGATTTGCGGGGAAGCACAGATACGCAGTATTTT
TRBD1 once TRBJ1-1 TRBV30 CAWGQGAGYTEAFF TGTGCCTGGGGACAGGGGGCCGGTTACACTGAAGCTTTCTTT
TRBD2 - TRBJ2-1 TRBV9 CASTLVGRVYNEQFF TGTGCCAGCACCCTGGTCGGGAGGGTTTACAATGAGCAGTTCTTC
- - TRBJ1-1 TRBV3-1/TRBV3-2 CASSQDTGGTEAFF TGTGCCAGCAGCCAAGATACGGGAGGAACTGAAGCTTTCTTT
- - TRBJ1-2 TRBV28 CASSFGVRGNYGYTF TGTGCCAGCAGTTTTGGCGTACGGGGAAACTATGGCTACACCTTC
- - TRBJ2-1 TRBV18 CASSPSSGVDEQFF TGTGCCAGCTCACCATCGTCGGGAGTAGATGAGCAGTTCTTC
- - TRBJ2-5 TRBV3-1/TRBV3-2 CASRFREETQYF TGTGCCAGCAGGTTCAGAGAAGAGACCCAGTACTTC
- - TRBJ1-5 TRBV4-3 CASSQDLGGGQPQHF TGCGCCAGCAGCCAAGATCTCGGGGGAGGACAGCCCCAGCATTTT
- - TRBJ1-6 TRBV19 CASSIGGGGSPLHF TGTGCCAGTAGTATCGGGGGAGGTGGTTCACCCCTCCACTTT
- - TRBJ2-7 TRBV19 CASSLGRYEQYF TGTGCCAGTAGTTTAGGACGTTACGAGCAGTACTTC
TRBD2 - TRBJ2-1 TRBV19 CASSIAASGSPGEQFF TGTGCCAGTAGTATCGCCGCTAGCGGGAGTCCTGGTGAGCAGTTCTTC
- - TRBJ2-1 TRBV27 CASSLGTYYNEQFF TGTGCCAGCAGTTTAGGGACGTACTACAATGAGCAGTTCTTC
TRBD2 - TRBJ2-3 TRBV2 CASSLTSGADTQYF TGTGCCAGCAGTTTGACTAGCGGGGCAGATACGCAGTATTTT
TRBD2 - TRBJ2-1 TRBV19 CATTMTSGRVYNEQFF TGTGCCACCACAATGACTAGCGGGAGGGTATACAATGAGCAGTTCTTC
- - TRBJ1-1 TRBV6-5 CASSTTWGNTEAFF TGTGCCAGCAGCACCACCTGGGGTAACACTGAAGCTTTCTTT
TRBD1 - TRBJ1-4 TRBV30 CAWRGTGAEKLFF TGTGCCTGGAGGGGTACAGGGGCTGAAAAACTGTTTTTT
- - TRBJ2-7 TRBV19 CDKGPTIEQYF TGTGACAAGGGACCCACGATCGAGCAGTACTTC
- - TRBJ1-4 TRBV2 CASSDNDRSWTNEKLFF TGTGCCAGCAGTGACAATGACAGGAGTTGGACTAATGAAAAACTGTTTTTT
- - TRBJ2-5 TRBV3-1/TRBV3-2 CASSQDTGMEQETQYF TGTGCCAGCAGCCAAGATACCGGGATGGAGCAAGAGACCCAGTACTTC
- - TRBJ1-1 TRBV5-6 CASSLVPTFLGNTEAFF TGTGCCAGCAGCTTGGTACCCACTTTTTTGGGGAACACTGAAGCTTTCTTT
- - TRBJ2-3 TRBV7-2 CASSLGGQVLTDTQYF TGTGCCAGCAGCTTAGGAGGGCAGGTTCTCACAGATACGCAGTATTTT
- - TRBJ2-3 TRBV6-1 CASSELINTDTQYF TGTGCCAGCAGTGAATTAATAAACACAGATACGCAGTATTTT
- - TRBJ1-5 TRBV28 CASSLLGGRNQPQHF TGTGCCAGCAGTTTATTGGGGGGGCGTAATCAGCCCCAGCATTTT
TRBD1 - TRBJ2-7 TRBV5-6 CASRDGQVFYEQYF TGTGCCAGCAGGGATGGACAGGTCTTCTACGAGCAGTACTTC
TRBD1 - TRBJ1-6 TRBV6-1 CASSEFRDRGSSPLHF TGTGCCAGCAGTGAGTTCCGGGACAGGGGTTCTTCACCCCTCCACTTT
TRBD1 - TRBJ2-2 TRBV4-1 CASSQDVGTGYGELFF TGCGCCAGCAGCCAGGATGTCGGGACAGGGTACGGGGAGCTGTTTTTT
- - TRBJ1-4 TRBV5-1 CASSLVQGSEKLFF TGCGCCAGCAGCTTGGTACAGGGAAGTGAAAAACTGTTTTTT
- - TRBJ2-7 TRBV2 CASSAGQDYEQYF TGTGCCAGCAGTGCCGGGCAAGACTACGAGCAGTACTTC
- - TRBJ2-6 TRBV27 CASSLGLGSGANVLTF TGTGCCAGCAGTTTGGGACTGGGCTCTGGGGCCAACGTCCTGACTTTC
- - TRBJ1-1 TRBV7-2 CASSLGREKAFF TGTGCCAGCAGCTTAGGCAGGGAAAAAGCTTTCTTT
- - TRBJ2-5 TRBV18 CASSPSGVQETQYF TGTGCCAGCTCACCATCAGGGGTCCAAGAGACCCAGTACTTC
TRBD1 - TRBJ2-5 TRBV19 CASKGQFQETQYF TGTGCCAGTAAGGGACAGTTCCAAGAGACCCAGTACTTC
- - TRBJ1-6 TRBV9 CASSPTAGRGHNSPLHF TGTGCCAGCAGCCCAACAGCAGGGAGAGGCCATAATTCACCCCTCCACTTT
TRBD1 - TRBJ1-1 TRBV6-2/TRBV6-3 CASSYHPGQGNTEAFF TGTGCCAGCAGTTACCATCCAGGACAGGGGAACACTGAAGCTTTCTTT
TRBD1 - TRBJ1-2 TRBV5-1 CASRLTTGGAYGYTF TGCGCCAGCAGATTAACGACAGGGGGCGCGTATGGCTACACCTTC
- - TRBJ2-3 TRBV7-2 CASSFAGDTQYF TGTGCCAGCAGCTTTGCAGGTGATACGCAGTATTTT
TRBD2 once TRBJ2-7 TRBV9 CASSVGITSVSYEQYF TGTGCCAGCAGCGTAGGAATAACTAGCGTCTCCTACGAGCAGTACTTC
- - TRBJ1-1 TRBV12-5 CASGLVGGTVTEAFF TGTGCTAGTGGTTTGGTAGGGGGTACGGTCACTGAAGCTTTCTTT
- - TRBJ2-3 TRBV25-1 CASSEPGFAQYF TGTGCCAGCAGTGAGCCGGGGTTCGCGCAGTATTTT